The 9 T cell receptor beta chains reported below all come from one sample, sequenced in a study of CD8 T cells in ankylosing spondylitis. General study points: Seemingly characteristic of ankylosing spondylitis blood was a TCR beta motif consisting of fewer than 10 highly homologous variants.

TCRdb re-derived calls from the 5' RACE reads in MiXCR, one entry per CDR3 protein. The data show 350,000 to 550,000 distinct CDR3 sequences, about 24% seen once. Their cognate antigens are unknown. Material for sequencing was blood, either unsorted or a sorted T cell fraction (not recorded which). All receptors derive from a male donor with ankylosing spondylitis.

The chain joins TRBV14 to TRBJ2-7; TRBD1 matches at 7 bases. The CDR3 loop spans 15 amino acids. The J segment lost 4 bases and the V segment lost 2 bases, leaving 8 bases of the junction unmatched. Germline lookup yields CDR1 SGHDN and CDR2 FVKESK. This chain's CDR3 is CASSQTGTVYYEQYF. DNA of the CDR3: TGTGCCAGCAGCCAAACCGGGACAGTTTATTACGAGCAGTACTTC.

This clonotype was recorded only once. The genes are TRBV11-2 and TRBJ2-5, with TRBD2 identical over 8 bases. Germline CDR1 is SGHAT and CDR2 is FQNNGV. CDR3 length: 18 residues. The J segment lost 0 bases and the V segment lost 6 bases, leaving 15 bases of the junction unmatched. DNA of the CDR3: TGTGCCAGCAGTATTACGGCTAGCGGGCAAGACCACCAAGAGACCCAGTACTTC. The encoded protein is CASSITASGQDHQETQYF.

This clonotype was seen more than once but under ten times. The genes are TRBV12-3 or TRBV12-4 and TRBJ1-2; D is perhaps TRBD1 (5 bases). Trimming removed 3 bases from V and 0 bases from J, with 8 bases in between. The CDR3 is 14 amino acids. The CDR3 bases are TGTGCCAGCAGTTTCAGGGATTCTAACTATGGCTACACCTTC. Its protein is CASSFRDSNYGYTF.

The genes are TRBV5-1 and TRBJ2-7; 7 nucleotides match TRBD1. There are 15 residues in the CDR3. J lost 2 bases, V lost 3 bases, and 8 bases had no gene match. The germline V gene has CDR1 SGHRS and CDR2 YFSETQ. CDR3 in amino acids: CASSWRTGLTYEQYF. CDR3 nucleotides: TGCGCCAGCAGCTGGAGGACAGGCCTAACCTACGAGCAGTACTTC.

This clonotype came up many times. The rearrangement uses TRBV5-1 and TRBJ2-4; 8 bases line up with TRBD1. After removal of 4 bases from V and 6 bases from J, the junction contained 9 bases not matched to a gene. Looked up from germline, CDR1 is SGHRS and CDR2 is YFSETQ. The CDR3 loop spans 15 amino acids. CDR3 coding DNA: TGCGCCAGCAGCCCTGGTGCCGGGACAGGAAACATTCAGTACTTC. This encodes CASSPGAGTGNIQYF.

This clonotype was picked up many times. The genes are TRBV5-1 and TRBJ1-1; D is ambiguous. This CDR3 is 12 amino acids long. Germline values: CDR1 SGHRS, CDR2 YFSETQ. V was pared by 7 bases and J by 3 bases, with 10 bases between. The CDR3 DNA follows: TGCGCCAGCTGGGCGGTTCACACTGAAGCTTTCTTT. Translating it yields CASWAVHTEAFF.

This sequence joins TRBV5-1 and TRBJ2-3; D ambiguous. The V end lost 2 bases, the J end lost 0 bases, and 13 bases lay between the germline ends. Germline loops: CDR1 SGHRS, CDR2 YFSETQ. This CDR3 contains 16 residues. CDR3 DNA sequence: TGCGCCAGCAGCTTAGGGCTCTTATCTAGCACAGATACGCAGTATTTT. Its translation: CASSLGLLSSTDTQYF.

This clonotype showed up just a few times. The chain has TRBV3-1 and TRBJ1-1; a possible D gene is TRBD1 (6 bases). The germline V gene encodes CDR1 LGHDT and CDR2 YNNKEL (reference sequence). V dropped 2 bases and J dropped 10 bases, with 20 bases sitting between them. This CDR3 is 15 amino acids long. The CDR3, as DNA: TGTGCCAGCAGCCAACCCTCTACTCGGGGGCCAGGAGCTTTCTTT. The encoded protein is CASSQPSTRGPGAFF.

There are a few counts of this clonotype. The chain carries TRBV5-1 and TRBJ1-1, with 7 bases fitting TRBD1. The germline V gene encodes CDR1 SGHRS and CDR2 YFSETQ. The CDR3 runs 15 residues. The junction had 4 bases not matched to a gene; V was cut back by 2 bases and J by 0 bases. The CDR3 loop is CASSFKGAMNTEAFF. The DNA for the CDR3 is TGCGCCAGCAGCTTCAAGGGGGCCATGAACACTGAAGCTTTCTTT.